The 13 T cell receptor beta chains below all came from one sample that was sequenced in a study of siplizumab effects on memory and regulatory T cells. Clones were sequenced by immunoSEQ multiplex PCR, and TCRdb holds only the in-frame ones, with some missing. The table includes over 65,000 clones, about 95% detected once. The sequencing sample was made of CD8+ T cells sorted from blood. Every receptor here comes from a human donor in good health.

The chain links TRBV27 to TRBJ2-7; D gene ambiguous. CDR1 and CDR2 (germline): MNHEY, SMNVEV (reference sequence). The CDR3 extends over 13 amino acids. V lost 0 bases to trimming and J lost 2 bases, with 5 bases between them. CDR3 amino acids: CASSLSQAYEQYF. The CDR3 nucleotides are TGTGCCAGCAGTTTATCCCAAGCCTACGAGCAGTACTTC.

The chain links TRBV23-1 to TRBJ2-7; TRBD1 matches at 7 bases. TRBV23-1 is an ORF, with its function uncertain. With 6 bases clipped from V and 6 bases from J, the junction kept 8 bases outside the gene matches. The CDR3 contains 13 residues. The CDR3 region is CASRKQGFSEQYF. The CDR3 nucleotides are TGCGCCAGCAGGAAACAGGGGTTTAGCGAGCAGTACTTC.

The V gene is TRBV7-9, the J gene TRBJ1-2; 9 bases map to TRBD1. With 5 bases clipped from V and 0 bases from J, the junction kept 7 bases outside the gene matches. The CDR3 is made up of 16 amino acids. From germline, CDR1 is SEHNR and CDR2 FQNEAQ (reference sequence). CDR3 DNA: TGTGCCAGCAGCCCGCCGGACAGGGGCGCTAACTATGGCTACACCTTC. Its translation is CASSPPDRGANYGYTF. The entire variable domain, with the rest obtained from reference TRBV7-9 and TRBJ1-2, is as follows: DTGVSQNPRHKITKRGQNVTFRCDPISEHNRLYWYRQTLGQGPEFLTYFQNEAQLEKSRLLSDRFSAERPKGSFSTLEIQRTEQGDSAMYLCASSPPDRGANYGYTFGSGTRLTVV.

The CDR3 nucleotides are TGTGCCGACGGCGGGGCTAGCGGGAGAGATACGCAGTATTTT. Translation: CADGGASGRDTQYF. This chain links TRBV14 with TRBJ2-3, with 10 bases fitting TRBD2. The V gene's germline CDR1 is SGHDN and CDR2 FVKESK. CDR3 length: 14 residues. The V and J ends lost 11 bases and 5 bases, in that order; junction bases with no gene match: 10.

The rearrangement joins TRBV9 to TRBJ2-7, with D uncertain. V was clipped by 0 bases and J by 1 base, with 8 bases between them. In germline, CDR1 is SGDLS, CDR2 YYNGEE. The CDR3 length is 14 residues. The CDR3 bases are TGTGCCAGCAGCGTAGAAGGCAAATCCTACGAGCAGTACTTC. It yields the protein CASSVEGKSYEQYF.

This rearrangement joins TRBV5-4 to TRBJ2-1, with TRBD2 identical over 14 bases. The CDR3 has 16 residues. Trimming removed 4 bases from V and 7 bases from J; junction bases left unmatched: 7. Germline V gene data show CDR1 as SGHNT and CDR2 as YYREEE (reference sequence). Here the CDR3 reads CASSRRLAGGENEQFF. The DNA of the CDR3 is TGTGCCAGCAGCCGAAGACTAGCGGGAGGGGAAAATGAGCAGTTCTTC.

In DNA, the CDR3 is TGTGCCAGCAGCAAGTCCTACGAGCAGTACTTC. It encodes CASSKSYEQYF. J is TRBJ2-7 and V is TRBV13; D gene unclear. Trimming stripped 5 bases from V and 1 base from J, with 3 bases between. Germline CDR1 and CDR2: PRHDT and FYEKMQ (reference sequence). The CDR3 has 11 amino acids.

V gene TRBV30 combines with J gene TRBJ2-7; tentatively, D is TRBD1 or TRBD2 (6 bases each). This CDR3 is 15 amino acids long. Per the germline V gene, CDR1 is GTSNPN and CDR2 is SVGIG (reference sequence). Trimming pared 2 bases from V and 4 bases from J, leaving 18 bases between. The CDR3 sequence is CAWSLGAGRLYEQYF. The CDR3 region has the DNA TGTGCCTGGAGTCTGGGGGCGGGAAGATTGTACGAGCAGTACTTC. Full variable domain (outside the CDR3, taken from reference TRBV30 and TRBJ2-7): SQTIHQWPATLVQPVGSPLSLECTVEGTSNPNLYWYRQAAGRGLQLLFYSVGIGQISSEVPQNLSASRPQDRQFILSSKKLLLSDSGFYLCAWSLGAGRLYEQYFGPGTRLTVT.

The chain links TRBV7-9 to TRBJ2-1, with no clear D. The CDR3 sequence is 18 residues long. V lost 2 bases and J 1 base, leaving 18 bases between the germline ends. Per the germline V gene, CDR1 is SEHNR and CDR2 is FQNEAQ (reference sequence). CDR3: CASSLIRIRRGSYNEQFF. The CDR3 nucleotides read TGTGCCAGCAGCTTAATACGGATTCGCCGTGGTTCCTACAATGAGCAGTTCTTC. The whole variable domain, filled in from reference TRBV7-9 and TRBJ2-1, reads DTGVSQNPRHKITKRGQNVTFRCDPISEHNRLYWYRQTLGQGPEFLTYFQNEAQLEKSRLLSDRFSAERPKGSFSTLEIQRTEQGDSAMYLCASSLIRIRRGSYNEQFFGPGTRLTVL.

The chain is built from TRBV4-1 and TRBJ2-5; perhaps TRBD2 as D (5 bases). Trimming pared 1 base from V and 4 bases from J, leaving 13 bases between. The CDR3 is made up of 15 amino acids. The germline V gene encodes CDR1 MGHRA and CDR2 YSYEKL. CDR3 loop: CASSQVSLAGETQYF. Here the CDR3 DNA reads TGCGCCAGCAGCCAAGTATCCCTAGCAGGAGAGACCCAGTACTTC.

The gene calls are TRBV10-1 and TRBJ2-7; the match to TRBD1 covers 9 bases. The CDR3 consists of 15 residues. J gave up 3 bases and V 5 bases, and 8 bases lay outside the gene matches. The germline V gene encodes CDR1 WNHNN and CDR2 SYGVQD (reference sequence). CDR3 sequence reads: CASSPRTGDFYEQYF. CDR3 DNA sequence: TGCGCCAGCAGTCCTAGGACAGGGGACTTCTACGAGCAGTACTTC.

This rearrangement joins TRBV18 to TRBJ2-7; tentatively, D is TRBD1 (5 bases). The CDR3 contains 13 residues. Trimming pared 6 bases from V and 3 bases from J, leaving 12 bases between. From germline, CDR1 is KGHSH and CDR2 LQKENI. CDR3 nucleotides: TGTGCCAGCTCCCTGGGGCAGAACTACGAGCAGTACTTC. This encodes CASSLGQNYEQYF.

The rearrangement joins TRBV6-1 to TRBJ2-3; D possibly corresponds to TRBD2 (6 bases). Trimming removed 8 bases at V and 4 bases at J, with 16 bases between. From germline, CDR1 is MNHNS and CDR2 SASEGT. The CDR3 consists of 14 residues. CDR3 amino acids: CASGGLLGADTQYF. The CDR3 DNA reads as TGTGCCAGCGGGGGACTCCTCGGGGCAGATACGCAGTATTTT.